What follows describes a single T cell receptor beta chain. About 10 milliliters of peripheral blood were drawn from each donor into EDTA-treated tubes. These data come from a study of blood T cells in healthy people across ages. The CDR3 covers 16 residues. Looked up from germline, CDR1 is LNHDA and CDR2 is SQIVND (reference sequence). The V end lost 1 base, the J end lost 2 bases, and 15 bases lay between the germline ends. The authors ran a second PCR of 7 to 11 cycles using a sample-barcoded 5' primer and a J-beta primer mix. From the 5' RACE reads, TCRdb called clonotypes with MiXCR, one entry per CDR3 protein. The sample yields about 1 million distinct CDR3 sequences, more than 35% seen once.

The material sequenced was blood. The receptor was isolated from a woman aged 55-75 years in good health. The chain has TRBV19 and TRBJ2-7; D is possibly TRBD2 (6 bases). CDR3 sequence: CASSIGLAGLPYEQYF. Written as DNA, the CDR3 is TGTGCCAGTAGTATAGGGCTGGCAGGACTACCCTACGAGCAGTACTTC. Based on the CDR3 plus reference TRBV19 and TRBJ2-7, the full variable domain is DGGITQSPKYLFRKEGQNVTLSCEQNLNHDAMYWYRQDPGQGLRLIYYSQIVNDFQKGDIAEGYSVSREKKESFPLTVTSAQKNPTAFYLCASSIGLAGLPYEQYFGPGTRLTVT.